This TCR beta chain originates from a study of blood T cells in healthy people across ages. Alongside a J-beta primer mix, a sample-barcoded 5' primer served in a second PCR lasting 7 to 11 cycles. Via MiXCR, TCRdb re-called the 5' RACE reads, giving one row per CDR3 protein. Of roughly 650,000 distinct CDR3 sequences listed, roughly 30% were seen once; the top ten hold over 15%. V was cut by 6 bases and J by 4 bases, with 16 bases left in between. Per germline, CDR1 SGHAT and CDR2 FQNNGV. This CDR3 spans 16 amino acids. The material sequenced was blood. This TCR was recovered from a woman older than 75 in good health. V gene TRBV11-2 combines with J gene TRBJ1-6; tentative D call: TRBD1 (5 bases). CDR3 nucleotides: TGTGCCAGCAGACAGGTCCTCTCGGAGTATAATTCACCCCTCCACTTT. Translating it yields CASRQVLSEYNSPLHF.